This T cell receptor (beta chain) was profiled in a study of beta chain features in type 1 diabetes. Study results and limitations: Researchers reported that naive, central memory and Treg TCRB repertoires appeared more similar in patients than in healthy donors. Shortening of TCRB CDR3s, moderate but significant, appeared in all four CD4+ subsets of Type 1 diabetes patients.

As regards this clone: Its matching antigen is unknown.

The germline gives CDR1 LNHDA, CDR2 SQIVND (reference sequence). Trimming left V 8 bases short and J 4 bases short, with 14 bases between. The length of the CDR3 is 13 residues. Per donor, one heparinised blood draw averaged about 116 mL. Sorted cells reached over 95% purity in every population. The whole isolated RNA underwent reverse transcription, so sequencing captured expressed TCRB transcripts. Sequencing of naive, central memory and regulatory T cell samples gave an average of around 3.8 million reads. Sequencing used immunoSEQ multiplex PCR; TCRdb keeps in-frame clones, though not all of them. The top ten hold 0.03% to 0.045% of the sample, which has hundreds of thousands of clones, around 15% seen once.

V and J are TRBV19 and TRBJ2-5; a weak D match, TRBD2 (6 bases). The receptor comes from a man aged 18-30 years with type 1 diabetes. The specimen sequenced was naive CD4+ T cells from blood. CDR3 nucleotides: TGTGCCAGTGGGGAGGTGATGGGAGAGACCCAGTACTTC. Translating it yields CASGEVMGETQYF. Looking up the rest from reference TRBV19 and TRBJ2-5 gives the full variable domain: DGGITQSPKYLFRKEGQNVTLSCEQNLNHDAMYWYRQDPGQGLRLIYYSQIVNDFQKGDIAEGYSVSREKKESFPLTVTSAQKNPTAFYLCASGEVMGETQYFGPGTRLLVL.